The 7 T cell receptor beta chains below were found in one sample sequenced in a study of T-cell reconstitution after alpha-beta-depleted transplantation in children. Preparing the TCRbeta library involved the use of unique molecular identifiers. TCRdb reanalysed the PCR reads using MiXCR and keeps one entry per CDR3 protein. The sample contains about 200,000 distinct CDR3 sequences, about 6.6% of which appear only once. Specimen: PBMCs, collected before TCRalphabeta/CD19-depleted stem cell transplant. The receptors here all came from a boy aged 2-15 years with acute lymphoblastic leukemia, due to receive a stem cell transplant.

In its sample, this clonotype was seen many times. The chain carries TRBV4-3 and TRBJ2-3; the D gene is possibly TRBD2 (6 bases). The CDR3 is 15 amino acids. The ends were cut back, 8 bases at V and 2 bases at J, with 17 bases in the middle. Germline CDR1 is LGHNA and CDR2 is YSLEER. The CDR3: CASGEVSGPTDTQYF. The CDR3 nucleotides read TGCGCCAGCGGTGAGGTTAGCGGTCCCACAGATACGCAGTATTTT.

This clonotype has only a few counts. V gene TRBV2 combines with J gene TRBJ2-5, with unresolved D. The CDR3 runs to 12 residues. Germline V gene lookup returns CDR1 SNHLY and CDR2 FYNNEI. V gave up 5 bases and J gave up 5 bases, with 9 bases separating them. The CDR3 DNA reads TGTGCCAGCAGTTACACCGGGGAGACCCAGTACTTC. This gives the protein CASSYTGETQYF.

This sequence joins TRBV24-1 and TRBJ2-1; weak D call: TRBD1 (5 bases). This CDR3 has 13 amino acids. The germline CDR1 and CDR2 sequences are KGHDR and SFDVKD. The ends were cut back, 4 bases at V and 7 bases at J, with 10 bases in the middle. The chain's CDR3 is CATSEGARNEQFF. The CDR3 DNA reads TGTGCCACCAGTGAAGGGGCGCGGAATGAGCAGTTCTTC.

At least ten counts were recorded for this clonotype. The rearrangement uses TRBV2 and TRBJ2-7; tentative D call: TRBD1 (5 bases). This CDR3 is 11 amino acids long. V was trimmed by 6 bases and J by 3 bases, leaving 6 bases between them. Germline V CDR1 and CDR2: SNHLY, FYNNEI. Written as DNA, the CDR3 is TGTGCCAGCAGGGACAACTACGAGCAGTACTTC. Translation: CASRDNYEQYF.

The sample holds many counts of this clonotype. The chain joins TRBV5-1 to TRBJ2-7; 7 bases agree with TRBD1. V gave up 6 bases and J gave up 1 base; unmatched junction bases: 7. Germline V gives CDR1 SGHRS, CDR2 YFSETQ. The CDR3 has 14 amino acids. CDR3 nucleotides: TGCGCCAGCACCGACCGGACAGGTTCCTACGAGCAGTACTTC. The encoded protein is CASTDRTGSYEQYF.

The chain carries TRBV7-2 and TRBJ1-1; the match to TRBD1 covers 7 bases. The CDR3 is 14 residues long. CDR1 and CDR2 from the germline V gene are SGHTA and FQGNSA. V trimming: 4 bases; J trimming: 14 bases; junction bases outside the gene matches: 16. The CDR3 loop reads CASSYTGAGGRVFF. The CDR3 nucleotides read TGTGCCAGCAGCTATACTGGGGCAGGGGGAAGGGTCTTCTTT.

The sample holds many counts of this clonotype. V usage is TRBV9 and J usage is TRBJ1-2, with 7 positions matching TRBD1. CDR3 length: 13 residues. Unmatched junction bases numbered 7, after V lost 4 bases and J lost 7 bases. Germline V gives CDR1 SGDLS, CDR2 YYNGEE. This CDR3 reads CASSPKTGTGYTF. The DNA for the CDR3 is TGTGCCAGCAGCCCCAAGACAGGGACTGGCTACACCTTC.